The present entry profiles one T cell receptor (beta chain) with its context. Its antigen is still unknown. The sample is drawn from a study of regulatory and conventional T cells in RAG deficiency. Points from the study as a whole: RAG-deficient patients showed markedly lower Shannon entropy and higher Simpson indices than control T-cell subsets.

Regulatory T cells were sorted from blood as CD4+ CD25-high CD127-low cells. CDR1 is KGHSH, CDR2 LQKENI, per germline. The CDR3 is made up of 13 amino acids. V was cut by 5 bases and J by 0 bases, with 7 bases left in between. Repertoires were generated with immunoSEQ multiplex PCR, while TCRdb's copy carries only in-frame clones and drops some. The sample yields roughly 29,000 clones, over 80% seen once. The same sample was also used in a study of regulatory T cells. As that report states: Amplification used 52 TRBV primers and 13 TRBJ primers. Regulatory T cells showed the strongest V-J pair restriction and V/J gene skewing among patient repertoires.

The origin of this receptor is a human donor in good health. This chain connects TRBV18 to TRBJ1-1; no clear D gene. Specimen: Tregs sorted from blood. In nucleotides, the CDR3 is TGTGCCAGCTCAAGAGGGTTGAACACTGAAGCTTTCTTT. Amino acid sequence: CASSRGLNTEAFF.